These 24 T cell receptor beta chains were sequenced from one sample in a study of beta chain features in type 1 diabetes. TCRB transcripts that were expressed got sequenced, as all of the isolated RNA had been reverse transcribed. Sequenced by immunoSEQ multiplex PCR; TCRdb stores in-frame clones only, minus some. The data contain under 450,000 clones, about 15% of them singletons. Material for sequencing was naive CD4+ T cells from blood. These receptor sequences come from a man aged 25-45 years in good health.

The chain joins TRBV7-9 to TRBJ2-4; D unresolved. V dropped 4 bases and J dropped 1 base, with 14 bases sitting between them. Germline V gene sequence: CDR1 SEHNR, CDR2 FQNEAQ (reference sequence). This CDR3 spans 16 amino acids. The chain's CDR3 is CASSSKEILAKNIQYF. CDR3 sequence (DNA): TGTGCCAGCAGCTCGAAGGAGATACTGGCCAAAAACATTCAGTACTTC.

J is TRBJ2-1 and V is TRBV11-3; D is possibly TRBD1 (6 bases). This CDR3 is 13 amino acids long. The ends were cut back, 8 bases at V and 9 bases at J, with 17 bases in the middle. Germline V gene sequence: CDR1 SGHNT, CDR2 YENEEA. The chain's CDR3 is CASRVHGTTEQFF. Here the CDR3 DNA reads TGTGCCAGCCGCGTCCATGGGACAACTGAGCAGTTCTTC. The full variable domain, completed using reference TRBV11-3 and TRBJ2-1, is EAGVVQSPRYKIIEKKQPVAFWCNPISGHNTLYWYLQNLGQGPELLIRYENEEAVDDSQLPKDRFSAERLKGVDSTLKIQPAELGDSAVYLCASRVHGTTEQFFGPGTRLTVL.

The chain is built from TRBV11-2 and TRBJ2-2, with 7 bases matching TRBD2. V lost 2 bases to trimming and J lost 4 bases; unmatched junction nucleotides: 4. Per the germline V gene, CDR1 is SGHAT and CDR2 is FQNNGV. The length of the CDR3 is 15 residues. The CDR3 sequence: CASSLSGLVTGELFF. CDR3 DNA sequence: TGTGCCAGCAGCTTATCCGGACTAGTCACCGGGGAGCTGTTTTTT.

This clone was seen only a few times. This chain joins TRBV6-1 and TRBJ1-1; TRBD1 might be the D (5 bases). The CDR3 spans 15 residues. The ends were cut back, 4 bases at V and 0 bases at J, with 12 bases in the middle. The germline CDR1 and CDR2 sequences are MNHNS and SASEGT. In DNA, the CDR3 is TGTGCCAGCAGTGTACAGGCCAACATGAACACTGAAGCTTTCTTT. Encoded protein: CASSVQANMNTEAFF.

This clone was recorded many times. CDR3 nucleotide sequence: TGTGCCTGGAGGGCGGGAGGGCCTTTCTCCTACAATGAGCAGTTCTTC. Its protein is CAWRAGGPFSYNEQFF. V is TRBV30 and J is TRBJ2-1; 9 bases align to TRBD2. This CDR3 has 16 residues. V lost 3 bases to trimming and J lost 0 bases; unmatched junction nucleotides: 6. Germline CDR1 and CDR2: GTSNPN and SVGIG (reference sequence).

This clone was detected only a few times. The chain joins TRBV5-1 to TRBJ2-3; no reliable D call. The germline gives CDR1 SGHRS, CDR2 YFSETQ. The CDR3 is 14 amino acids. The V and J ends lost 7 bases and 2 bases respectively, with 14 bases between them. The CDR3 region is CASQTGKITDTQYF. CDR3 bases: TGCGCCAGCCAGACTGGGAAGATCACAGATACGCAGTATTTT.

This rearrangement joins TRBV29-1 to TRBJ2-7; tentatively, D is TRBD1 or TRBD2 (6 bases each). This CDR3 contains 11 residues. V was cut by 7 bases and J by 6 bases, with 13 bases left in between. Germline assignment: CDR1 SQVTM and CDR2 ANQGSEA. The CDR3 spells CSGGDIPEQYF. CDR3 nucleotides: TGCAGCGGCGGGGACATCCCCGAGCAGTACTTC.

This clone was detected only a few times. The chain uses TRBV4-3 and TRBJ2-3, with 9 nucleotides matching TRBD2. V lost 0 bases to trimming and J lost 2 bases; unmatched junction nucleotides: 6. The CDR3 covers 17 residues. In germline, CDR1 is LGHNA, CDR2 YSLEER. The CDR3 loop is CASSQDRSSGNTDTQYF. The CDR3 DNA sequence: TGCGCCAGCAGCCAAGATCGGTCTAGCGGGAACACAGATACGCAGTATTTT.

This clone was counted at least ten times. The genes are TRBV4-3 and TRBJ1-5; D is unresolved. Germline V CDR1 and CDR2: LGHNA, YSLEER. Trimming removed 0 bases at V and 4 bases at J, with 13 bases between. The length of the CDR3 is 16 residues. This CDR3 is CASSQDRRRRNQPQHF. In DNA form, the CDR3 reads TGCGCCAGCAGCCAAGATCGAAGACGGAGAAATCAGCCCCAGCATTTT.

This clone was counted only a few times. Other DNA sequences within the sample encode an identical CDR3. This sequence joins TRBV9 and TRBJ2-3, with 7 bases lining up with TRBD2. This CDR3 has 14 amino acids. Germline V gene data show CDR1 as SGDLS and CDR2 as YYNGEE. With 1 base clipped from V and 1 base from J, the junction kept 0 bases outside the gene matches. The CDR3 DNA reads TGTGCCAGCAGCGTAACTAGCGGCACAGATACGCAGTATTTT. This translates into CASSVTSGTDTQYF.

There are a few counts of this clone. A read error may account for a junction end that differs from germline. The CDR3 spells CASSIGVGQKNPGELFF. Written as DNA, the CDR3 is TGTGCCAGTAGTATAGGAGTGGGCCAGAAGAACCCCGGGGAGCTGTTTTTT. The chain employs TRBV19 and TRBJ2-2; the D is unclear. Germline-derived CDR1 and CDR2 are LNHDA and SQIVND (reference sequence). There are 17 residues in the CDR3.

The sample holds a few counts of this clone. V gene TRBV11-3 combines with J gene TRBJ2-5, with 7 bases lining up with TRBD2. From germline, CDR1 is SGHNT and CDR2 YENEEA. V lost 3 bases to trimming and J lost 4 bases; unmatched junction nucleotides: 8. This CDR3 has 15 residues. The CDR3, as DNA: TGTGCCAGCAGCTTCTCCGCTAGCGGCACAGAGACCCAGTACTTC. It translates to CASSFSASGTETQYF.

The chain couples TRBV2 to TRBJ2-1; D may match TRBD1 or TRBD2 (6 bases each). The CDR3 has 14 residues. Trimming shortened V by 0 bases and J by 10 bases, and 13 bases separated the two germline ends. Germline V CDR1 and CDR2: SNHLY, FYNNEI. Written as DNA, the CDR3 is TGTGCCAGCAGTGAAGCTGGGGTAGGGGGGGAGCAGTTCTTC. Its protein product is CASSEAGVGGEQFF.

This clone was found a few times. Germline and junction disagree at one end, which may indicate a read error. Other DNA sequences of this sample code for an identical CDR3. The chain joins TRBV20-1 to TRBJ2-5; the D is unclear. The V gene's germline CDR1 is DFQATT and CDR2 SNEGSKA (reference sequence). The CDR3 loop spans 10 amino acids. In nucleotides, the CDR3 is TGCAGTGTTAGAGCGGAGACCCAGTACTTC. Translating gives CSVRAETQYF.

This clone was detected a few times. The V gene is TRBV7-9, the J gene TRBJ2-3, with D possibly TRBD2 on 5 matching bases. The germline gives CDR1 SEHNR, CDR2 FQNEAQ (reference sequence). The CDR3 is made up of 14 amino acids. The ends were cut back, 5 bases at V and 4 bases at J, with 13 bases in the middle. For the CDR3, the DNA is TGTGCCAGCAGCGCCGAAGCGGATTCAGATACGCAGTATTTT. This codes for CASSAEADSDTQYF. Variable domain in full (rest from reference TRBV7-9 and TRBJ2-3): DTGVSQNPRHKITKRGQNVTFRCDPISEHNRLYWYRQTLGQGPEFLTYFQNEAQLEKSRLLSDRFSAERPKGSFSTLEIQRTEQGDSAMYLCASSAEADSDTQYFGPGTRLTVL.

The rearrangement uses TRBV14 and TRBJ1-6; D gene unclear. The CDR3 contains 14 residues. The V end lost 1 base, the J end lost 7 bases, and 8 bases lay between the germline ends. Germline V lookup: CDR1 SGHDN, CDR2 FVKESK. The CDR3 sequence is CASSQVGANSPLHF. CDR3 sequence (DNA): TGTGCCAGCAGCCAAGTGGGAGCCAATTCACCCCTCCACTTT.

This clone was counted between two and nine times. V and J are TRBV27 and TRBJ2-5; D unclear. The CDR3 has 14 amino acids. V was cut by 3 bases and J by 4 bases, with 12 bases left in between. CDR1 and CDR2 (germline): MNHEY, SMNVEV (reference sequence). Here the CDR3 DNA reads TGTGCCAGCAGTTTCAGTAGCAGGACAGAGACCCAGTACTTC. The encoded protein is CASSFSSRTETQYF.

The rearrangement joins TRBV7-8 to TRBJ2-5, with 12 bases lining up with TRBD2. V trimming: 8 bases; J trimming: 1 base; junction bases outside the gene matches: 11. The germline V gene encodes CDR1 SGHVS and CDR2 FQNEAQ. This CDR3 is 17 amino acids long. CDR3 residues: CASGLTPGLAGQETQYF. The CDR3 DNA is TGTGCCAGCGGCCTTACTCCGGGACTAGCGGGCCAAGAGACCCAGTACTTC.

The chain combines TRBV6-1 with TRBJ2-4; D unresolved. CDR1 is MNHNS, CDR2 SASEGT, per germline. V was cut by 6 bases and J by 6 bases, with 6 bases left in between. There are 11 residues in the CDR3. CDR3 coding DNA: TGTGCCAGCAGAACAAGAAACATTCAGTACTTC. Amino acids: CASRTRNIQYF.

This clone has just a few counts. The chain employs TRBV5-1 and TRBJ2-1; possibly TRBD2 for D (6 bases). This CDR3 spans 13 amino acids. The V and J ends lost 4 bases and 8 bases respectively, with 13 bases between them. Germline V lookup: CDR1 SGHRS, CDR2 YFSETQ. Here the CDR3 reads CASSKGGPDEQFF. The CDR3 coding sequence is TGCGCCAGCAGCAAAGGAGGGCCTGATGAGCAGTTCTTC. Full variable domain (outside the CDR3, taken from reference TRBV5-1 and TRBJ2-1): KAGVTQTPRYLIKTRGQQVTLSCSPISGHRSVSWYQQTPGQGLQFLFEYFSETQRNKGNFPGRFSGRQFSNSRSEMNVSTLELGDSALYLCASSKGGPDEQFFGPGTRLTVL.

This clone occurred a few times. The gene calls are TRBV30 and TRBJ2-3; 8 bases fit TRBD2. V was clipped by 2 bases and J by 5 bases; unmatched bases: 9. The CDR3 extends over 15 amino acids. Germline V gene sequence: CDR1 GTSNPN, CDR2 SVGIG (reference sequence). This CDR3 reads CAWSLSGGFRDTQYF. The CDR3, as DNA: TGTGCCTGGAGTCTAAGCGGGGGATTCAGAGATACGCAGTATTTT.

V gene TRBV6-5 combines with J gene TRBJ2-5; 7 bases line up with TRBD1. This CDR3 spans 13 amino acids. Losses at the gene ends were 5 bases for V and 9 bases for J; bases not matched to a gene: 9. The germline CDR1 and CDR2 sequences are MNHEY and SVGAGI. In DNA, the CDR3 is TGTGCCAGCAGTGCCAGGGGGAAAGTGGCCCAGTACTTC. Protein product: CASSARGKVAQYF.

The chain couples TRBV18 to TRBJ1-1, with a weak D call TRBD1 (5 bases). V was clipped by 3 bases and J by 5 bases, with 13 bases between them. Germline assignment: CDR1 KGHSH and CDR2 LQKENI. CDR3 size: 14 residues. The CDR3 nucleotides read TGTGCCAGCTCACCGGCAGGGCTTGATACTGAAGCTTTCTTT. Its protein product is CASSPAGLDTEAFF.

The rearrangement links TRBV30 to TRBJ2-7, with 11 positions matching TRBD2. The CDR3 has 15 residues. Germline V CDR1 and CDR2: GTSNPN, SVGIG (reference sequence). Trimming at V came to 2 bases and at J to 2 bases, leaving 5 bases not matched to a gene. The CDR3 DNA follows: TGTGCCTGGAGTAGGTTGGGACTAGCGGCCTACGAGCAGTACGTC. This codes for CAWSRLGLAAYEQYV.